This TCR beta chain originates from a study of PD-1 blockade in classical Hodgkin lymphoma. Findings and caveats of the study: Newly diagnosed patients and complete responders had comparable diversity at baseline. No one has yet defined what causes the repertoire differences, which may be disease activity or prior therapy.

A note on this clone: Its antigen is still unknown.

V was cut by 7 bases and J by 0 bases, with 15 bases left in between. CDR1 and CDR2 from the germline V gene are MNHEY and SVGAGI. The CDR3 contains 15 residues. TCRdb keeps only in-frame clones here, not all; method: immunoSEQ multiplex PCR. The top ten clones hold approximately 22% of a sample with just under 20,000 clones, more than 75% of them seen once. Indicated time point: cycle 4 day 1 (C4D1), after 6 weeks of nivolumab. Every patient relapsed after autologous stem cell transplantation, and brentuximab vedotin exposure varied. The receptor's source is a human donor with classical Hodgkin lymphoma. The starting material was peripheral blood mononuclear cells (PBMCs), obtained before the fourth cycle of nivolumab. This sequence joins TRBV6-5 and TRBJ1-1; D uncertain. CDR3 nucleotide sequence: TGTGCCAGCACTAATCTGAGGGTTATGAACACTGAAGCTTTCTTT. Translation gives CASTNLRVMNTEAFF.